The sequence of this TCR beta chain was determined in a study of cytomegalovirus exposure and HLA in healthy donors. Background on the study: Of all 400 or so donors who were genotyped, 75% to 85% belonged to the Caucasian-associated ancestry cluster. Study outcomes and limitations: Usually a TCR sequence was rare, but some public TCRs were found in many donors. It was reportedly the case that the classifier diagnosed cytomegalovirus status with high specificity and sensitivity. A later analysis linked 15,000 to 20,000 TCR beta sequences to HLA alleles at 0.05 false discovery rate.

As to this clone: Its antigen remains unknown.

PCR employed 60 Vbeta and 13 Jbeta primers. Libraries were prepared by immunoSEQ multiplex PCR; TCRdb keeps only in-frame clonotypes and omits some of them. The sample contains tens of thousands of clones, about 60% of which appear only once. This clonotype was obtained from a woman in her twenties or thirties in good health and CMV-seronegative. The sequencing input was PBMCs.

CDR3 residues: CASSYSSRGYSYEQYF. CDR3 coding DNA: TGTGCCAGCAGTTACTCTTCGCGGGGTTACTCCTACGAGCAGTACTTC. The chain couples TRBV6-5 to TRBJ2-7; tentatively, D is TRBD2 (6 bases). The germline V and J ends were trimmed by 0 bases and 0 bases, with 12 bases remaining between them. Germline loops: CDR1 MNHEY, CDR2 SVGAGI. The CDR3 has 16 amino acids.